The 16 T cell receptor beta chains reported below all come from one sample, sequenced in a study of T cell responses to AZD1222 COVID-19 vaccine. Clones were read by immunoSEQ multiplex PCR, and TCRdb kept only the in-frame ones, dropping some. Of some 96,000 clones listed, around 87% are singletons. The sample here was peripheral blood, taken on day 0 of AZD1222 vaccination. Receptor source: an adult in good health.

V gene TRBV19 combines with J gene TRBJ2-7, with TRBD2 identical over 8 bases. The V segment lost 6 bases and the J segment 1 base; nucleotides outside the gene matches: 2. The CDR3 totals 13 residues. Germline V lookup: CDR1 LNHDA, CDR2 SQIVND (reference sequence). The chain's CDR3 is CASRSSGSYEQYF. The CDR3, as DNA: TGTGCCAGTAGGTCTAGCGGGTCCTACGAGCAGTACTTC. The entire variable domain, with the rest obtained from reference TRBV19 and TRBJ2-7, is as follows: DGGITQSPKYLFRKEGQNVTLSCEQNLNHDAMYWYRQDPGQGLRLIYYSQIVNDFQKGDIAEGYSVSREKKESFPLTVTSAQKNPTAFYLCASRSSGSYEQYFGPGTRLTVT.

This chain connects TRBV7-9 to TRBJ2-6; TRBD1 aligns across 9 bases. CDR3 size: 18 residues. Germline V CDR1 and CDR2: SEHNR, FQNEAQ (reference sequence). The trim removed 1 base at V and 1 base at J, leaving 5 bases unmatched. This CDR3 is CASSLGTGGFSGANVLTF. CDR3 bases: TGTGCCAGCAGCTTAGGCACAGGGGGCTTTTCTGGGGCCAACGTCCTGACTTTC.

The rearrangement links TRBV2 to TRBJ1-6; the D is unclear. CDR1 and CDR2 (germline): SNHLY, FYNNEI. Trimming pared 7 bases from V and 7 bases from J, leaving 14 bases between. This CDR3 contains 14 residues. This CDR3 is CASNILEGNSPLHF. The CDR3 nucleotides read TGTGCCAGCAATATCCTAGAGGGAAATTCACCCCTCCACTTT. Drawing the rest from reference TRBV2 and TRBJ1-6, the complete variable domain is EPEVTQTPSHQVTQMGQEVILRCVPISNHLYFYWYRQILGQKVEFLVSFYNNEISEKSEIFDDQFSVERPDGSNFTLKIRSTKLEDSAMYFCASNILEGNSPLHFGNGTRLTVT.

The chain joins TRBV7-6 to TRBJ2-2, with TRBD2 matching 10 bases. CDR3 size: 15 residues. V dropped 4 bases and J dropped 1; count of bases not matched to a gene: 0. CDR1 and CDR2 (germline): SGHVS, FNYEAQ. The chain's CDR3 is CASSSSGGNTGELFF. The CDR3 DNA is TGTGCCAGCAGCTCTAGCGGGGGGAACACCGGGGAGCTGTTTTTT.

The rearrangement links TRBV5-4 to TRBJ1-1; D call uncertain. Germline CDR1 reads SGHNT; CDR2 reads YYREEE (reference sequence). The CDR3 runs to 12 residues. V was cut by 0 bases and J by 6 bases, with 6 bases left in between. The CDR3: CASSLEGPEAFF. CDR3 bases: TGTGCCAGCAGCTTGGAGGGTCCTGAAGCTTTCTTT.

The chain joins TRBV13 to TRBJ1-2; the D gene is possibly TRBD1 (5 bases). The germline CDR1 and CDR2 sequences are PRHDT and FYEKMQ (reference sequence). This CDR3 has 16 amino acids. Trimming removed 5 bases from V and 4 bases from J, with 20 bases in between. CDR3: CASSEYGGVSSYGYTF. As DNA, the CDR3 is TGTGCCAGCAGCGAATACGGAGGGGTTTCGAGCTATGGCTACACCTTC. Combining the CDR3 with reference TRBV13 and TRBJ1-2 gives the whole variable domain AAGVIQSPRHLIKEKRETATLKCYPIPRHDTVYWYQQGPGQDPQFLISFYEKMQSDKGSIPDRFSAQQFSDYHSELNMSSLELGDSALYFCASSEYGGVSSYGYTFGSGTRLTVV.

The chain joins TRBV19 to TRBJ1-1; 9 bases fit TRBD1. This CDR3 is 15 amino acids long. From germline, CDR1 is LNHDA and CDR2 SQIVND (reference sequence). Losses at the gene ends were 3 bases for V and 0 bases for J; bases not matched to a gene: 2. CDR3 sequence: CASSMGTGLNTEAFF. Written as DNA, the CDR3 is TGTGCCAGTAGTATGGGGACAGGGTTGAACACTGAAGCTTTCTTT.

This sequence joins TRBV25-1 and TRBJ1-2; 7 nucleotides align to TRBD1. The CDR3 is made up of 16 amino acids. In germline, CDR1 is MGHDK, CDR2 SYGVNS. V trimming: 1 base; J trimming: 3 bases; junction bases outside the gene matches: 8. CDR3 DNA: TGTGCCAGCAGTGAATTCTCTCGACAGGGCGACTATGGCTACACCTTC. Translation: CASSEFSRQGDYGYTF.

The genes are TRBV30 and TRBJ1-6; D uncertain. V was trimmed by 8 bases and J by 3 bases, leaving 8 bases between them. CDR3 length equals 12 residues. Germline-derived CDR1 and CDR2 are GTSNPN and SVGIG (reference sequence). CDR3 residues: CAPANYNSPLHF. Here the CDR3 DNA reads TGTGCCCCAGCAAACTATAATTCACCCCTCCACTTT.

This chain connects TRBV5-1 to TRBJ1-1; D gene unclear. This CDR3 has 12 residues. V dropped 0 bases and J dropped 5 bases, with 5 bases sitting between them. The V gene's germline CDR1 is SGHRS and CDR2 YFSETQ. CDR3 sequence: CASSLDRTEAFF. The CDR3 DNA reads TGCGCCAGCAGCTTGGATAGAACTGAAGCTTTCTTT.

Written as DNA, the CDR3 is TGTGCCAGCAGCTTCAGGGCCCCTAATGAAAAACTGTTTTTT. Its protein product is CASSFRAPNEKLFF. The chain has TRBV5-6 and TRBJ1-4; D is perhaps TRBD1 (5 bases). Germline-derived CDR1 and CDR2 are SGHDT and YYEEEE. The germline V and J ends were trimmed by 2 bases and 3 bases, with 8 bases remaining between them. The CDR3 is 14 residues long.

V and J are TRBV7-9 and TRBJ1-5; D possibly corresponds to TRBD1 (6 bases). This CDR3 has 14 amino acids. Between the trimmed V and J ends, which lost 6 bases and 7 bases, there was a span of 16 bases. Per the germline V gene, CDR1 is SEHNR and CDR2 is FQNEAQ (reference sequence). CDR3 nucleotide sequence: TGTGCCAGCAGTCGGGGGGGCGTAGGGCAGCCCCAGCATTTT. This encodes CASSRGGVGQPQHF.

This chain uses TRBV2 with TRBJ1-3; tentatively, D is TRBD1 (5 bases). This CDR3 spans 11 amino acids. In germline, CDR1 is SNHLY, CDR2 FYNNEI. Trimming shortened V by 9 bases and J by 6 bases, and 9 bases separated the two germline ends. The CDR3 sequence: CARRDANTIYF. The CDR3 nucleotides are TGTGCCAGGAGGGACGCAAACACCATATATTTT.

This sequence joins TRBV5-4 and TRBJ1-3; no clear D gene. Trimming cost V 0 bases and J 2 bases, with 12 bases left between them. The CDR3 loop spans 16 amino acids. Looked up from germline, CDR1 is SGHNT and CDR2 is YYREEE (reference sequence). Here the CDR3 reads CASSLGPQGTGNTIYF. CDR3 coding DNA: TGTGCCAGCAGCTTGGGACCCCAAGGGACTGGAAACACCATATATTTT. Supplemented by reference TRBV5-4 and TRBJ1-3, the full variable domain reads ETGVTQSPTHLIKTRGQQVTLRCSSQSGHNTVSWYQQALGQGPQFIFQYYREEENGRGNFPPRFSGLQFPNYSSELNVNALELDDSALYLCASSLGPQGTGNTIYFGEGSWLTVV.

The chain recombines TRBV6-4 with TRBJ1-5; perhaps TRBD1 as D (5 bases). Trimming removed 3 bases at V and 7 bases at J, with 10 bases between. CDR1 and CDR2 from the germline V gene are MRHNA and SNTAGT. This CDR3 comprises 13 residues. In DNA, the CDR3 is TGTGCCAGCAGTGAAATGGGGGGACAGCCCCAGCATTTT. Amino acids: CASSEMGGQPQHF.

In this sample, this clone turned up a few times. This sequence joins TRBV5-1 and TRBJ1-1, with D unclear. CDR1 is SGHRS and CDR2 is YFSETQ in the germline V gene. The CDR3 sequence is 13 residues long. Trimming pared 5 bases from V and 2 bases from J, leaving 10 bases between. The CDR3 nucleotides are TGCGCCAGCAGAGCAGTGCTTAACACTGAAGCTTTCTTT. Its translation is CASRAVLNTEAFF.